This TCR beta chain was observed in a study of T cell responses to AZD1222 COVID-19 vaccine. Notes on the study in general: None of the repertoires were sampled until the peak T cell response had passed. Spike-specific TCR breadth and depth rose after two AZD1222 doses.

Assay used: immunoSEQ multiplex PCR; TCRdb lists only in-frame clones, some missing. In the table there are around 88,000 clones, 70% to 90% of which are singletons. From germline, CDR1 is MNHEY and CDR2 SMNVEV (reference sequence). With 2 bases removed from V and 0 bases from J, the gap between germline ends came to 9 bases. The CDR3 is 15 residues long. To note about this clone: The antigen is undetermined.

This TCR was recovered from an adult in good health. This chain joins TRBV27 and TRBJ2-3, with D possibly being TRBD1 or TRBD2 (6 bases each). Sequenced here: peripheral blood, sampled on day 0 of AZD1222 vaccination. The CDR3 coding sequence is TGTGCCAGCAGTTTAAGGAGGGGGAGCACAGATACGCAGTATTTT. Its translation: CASSLRRGSTDTQYF.